This TCR beta chain was profiled in a study of shared clonotypes between healthy human individuals. Clones were sequenced by immunoSEQ multiplex PCR, and TCRdb holds only the in-frame ones, with some missing. The table shows 2 million or so clones, with roughly 94% occurring only once. In germline, CDR1 is SGHTA, CDR2 FQGNSA. With V trimmed by 5 bases and J by 4 bases, 7 bases remained unmatched. The CDR3 has 17 residues. This chain connects TRBV7-2 to TRBJ2-5; 16 bases match TRBD2. Sequencing was performed on naive CD4+ T cells sorted from blood. Stated subset: CD45RA+ positively selected. The sequence came from a man aged 18 to 29 in good health. The CDR3 sequence is CASSPGTSGRAGETQYF. Here the CDR3 DNA reads TGTGCCAGCAGCCCTGGGACTAGCGGGAGGGCTGGAGAGACCCAGTACTTC.